Sequencing of this TCR beta chain was carried out in a study of blood T cell repertoires in COVID-19. On the study more broadly: Researchers got acute and convalescent COVID-19 samples from the United States, Italy and Spain. Nucleic acid was either cDNA or gDNA, and it came from T cells, B-cell-depleted T cells, or PBMCs.

In the source study's methods: From reference gene primer amplification, estimates of nucleated cell counts were derived. Sequencing was performed with immunoSEQ multiplex PCR; in TCRdb, only in-frame clones are kept and a portion is missing. For V, J and clone size, that table is used; D and trimming come from the DNA. The data show 650,000 to 800,000 clones, 75% to 90% seen once. This CDR3 contains 15 residues. With 4 bases clipped from V and 0 bases from J, the junction kept 4 bases outside the gene matches. CDR1 is SGHRS and CDR2 is YFSETQ in the germline V gene. Sequences were obtained from peripheral blood. The chain is built from TRBV5-1 and TRBJ1-3; 7 nucleotides line up with TRBD1. The clonotype was recovered from a woman in her late teens or twenties with acute or convalescent COVID-19. The CDR3 DNA reads TGCGCCAGCAGCCGGACAGGCCTCTCTGGAAACACCATATATTTT. Its protein product is CASSRTGLSGNTIYF.